Sequencing of this T cell receptor (beta chain) was carried out in a study of T-cell memory formation after mild COVID-19. Study results and limitations: Clones shrinking from day 15 to 85 showed even CD4/CD8 mixes; later expanders tilted CD4+.

MiXCR, applied by TCRdb to the 5' RACE reads, yields one record per CDR3 protein. The sample lists around 370,000 distinct CDR3 sequences, about 21% occurring once. This clonotype was counted a few times. The antigen remains unidentified. The V gene end was trimmed by 4 bases and the J gene end by 4 bases; junction bases not matched to a gene: 8. CDR1 is LGHNA, CDR2 YSLEER, per germline. The CDR3 spans 17 residues. The sequencing sample was made of PBMCs or a T cell subset sorted from them (not recorded which). This TCR came from an adult woman who had mild COVID-19 (a few samples of this study predate the infection). Cell type and time point are not known. The chain couples TRBV4-3 to TRBJ2-2; TRBD2 matches at 11 bases. In DNA, the CDR3 is TGCGCCAGCAGCCTCGTAGCGGGAGGGCCAGGCACCGGGGAGCTGTTTTTT. Translating it yields CASSLVAGGPGTGELFF.